The T cell receptor (beta chain) described here comes from a study of cytomegalovirus exposure and HLA in healthy donors. Study overall: Earlier, approximately 180 million T cells were analyzed, and some 120 million unique TCR beta sequences were found among them. Counted in an early data release were approximately 85 million unique TCRs from HLA-typed donors. The study's findings and limits: V- and J-gene trimming of TCR beta was linked (in a later analysis) to a missense DCLRE1C variant.

Note on this clone: Its antigen is unidentified.

The PCR ran on 60 Vbeta and 13 Jbeta primers. Method: immunoSEQ multiplex PCR; TCRdb's copy keeps in-frame clones and lacks some. The sample contains some 200,000 clones, 79% of which appear only once. Per the germline V gene, CDR1 is SGHTS and CDR2 is YDEGEE. Trimming stripped 5 bases from V and 2 bases from J, with 22 bases between. This CDR3 has 18 amino acids. Sequencing input: PBMCs. The chain couples TRBV5-8 to TRBJ2-2; maybe TRBD1 (5 bases). This TCR derives from a girl under 18 in good health and CMV-seropositive. DNA for the CDR3: TGTGCCAGCAGTCCCCGAGCAGGGCCGTTAACTAACACCGGGGAGCTGTTTTTT. This codes for CASSPRAGPLTNTGELFF.